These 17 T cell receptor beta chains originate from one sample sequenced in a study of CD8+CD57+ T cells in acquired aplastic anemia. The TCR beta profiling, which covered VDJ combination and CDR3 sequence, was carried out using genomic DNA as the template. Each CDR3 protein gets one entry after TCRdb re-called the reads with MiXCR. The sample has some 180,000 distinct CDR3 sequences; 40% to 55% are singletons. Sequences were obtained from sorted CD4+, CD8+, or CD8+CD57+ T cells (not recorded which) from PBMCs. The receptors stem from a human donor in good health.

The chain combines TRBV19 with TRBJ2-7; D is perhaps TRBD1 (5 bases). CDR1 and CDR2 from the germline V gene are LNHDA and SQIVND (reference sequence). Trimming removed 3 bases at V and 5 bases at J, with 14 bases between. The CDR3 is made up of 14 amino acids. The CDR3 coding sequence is TGTGCCAGTAGTATCGTAGGAACAGGACACGAGCAGTACTTC. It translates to CASSIVGTGHEQYF. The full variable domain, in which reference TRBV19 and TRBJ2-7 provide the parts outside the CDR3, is DGGITQSPKYLFRKEGQNVTLSCEQNLNHDAMYWYRQDPGQGLRLIYYSQIVNDFQKGDIAEGYSVSREKKESFPLTVTSAQKNPTAFYLCASSIVGTGHEQYFGPGTRLTVT.

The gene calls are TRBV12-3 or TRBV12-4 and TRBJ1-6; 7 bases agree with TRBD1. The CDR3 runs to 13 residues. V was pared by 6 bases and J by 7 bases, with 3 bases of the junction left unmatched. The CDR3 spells CASRTTGNSPLHF. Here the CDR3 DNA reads TGTGCCAGCAGAACGACAGGGAATTCACCCCTCCACTTT.

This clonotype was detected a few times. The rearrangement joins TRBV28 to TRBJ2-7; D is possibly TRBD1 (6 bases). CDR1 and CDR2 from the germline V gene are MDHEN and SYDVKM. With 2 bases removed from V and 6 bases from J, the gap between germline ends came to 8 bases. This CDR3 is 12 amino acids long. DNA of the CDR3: TGTGCCAGCAGTTTACTAGGGGGCGAGCAGTACTTC. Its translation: CASSLLGGEQYF.

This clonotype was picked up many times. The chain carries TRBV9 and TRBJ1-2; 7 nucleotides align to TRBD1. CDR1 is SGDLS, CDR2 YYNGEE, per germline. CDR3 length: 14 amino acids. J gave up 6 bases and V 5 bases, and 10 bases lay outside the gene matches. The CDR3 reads CASRGRGQFHGYTF. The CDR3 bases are TGTGCCAGCAGGGGGAGGGGGCAGTTTCATGGCTACACCTTC.

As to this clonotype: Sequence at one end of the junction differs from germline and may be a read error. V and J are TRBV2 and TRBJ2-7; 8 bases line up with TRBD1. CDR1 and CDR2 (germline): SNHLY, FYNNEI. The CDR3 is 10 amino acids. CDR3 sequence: CASRYRGRHF. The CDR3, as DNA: TGTGCCAGCAGATACAGGGGGAGGCACTTC.

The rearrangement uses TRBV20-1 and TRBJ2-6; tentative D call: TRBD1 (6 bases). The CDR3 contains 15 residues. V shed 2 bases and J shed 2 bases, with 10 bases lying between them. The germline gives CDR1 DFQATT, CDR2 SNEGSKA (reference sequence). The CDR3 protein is CSARNRETGANVLTF. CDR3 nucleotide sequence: TGCAGTGCTAGAAACAGGGAAACTGGGGCCAACGTCCTGACTTTC.

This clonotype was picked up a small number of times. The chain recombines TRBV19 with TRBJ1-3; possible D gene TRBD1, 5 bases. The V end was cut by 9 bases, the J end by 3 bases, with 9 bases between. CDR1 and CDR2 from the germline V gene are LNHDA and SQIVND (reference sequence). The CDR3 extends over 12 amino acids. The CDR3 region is CASGGRGNTIYF. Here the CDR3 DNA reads TGTGCCAGCGGGGGACGTGGAAACACCATATATTTT.

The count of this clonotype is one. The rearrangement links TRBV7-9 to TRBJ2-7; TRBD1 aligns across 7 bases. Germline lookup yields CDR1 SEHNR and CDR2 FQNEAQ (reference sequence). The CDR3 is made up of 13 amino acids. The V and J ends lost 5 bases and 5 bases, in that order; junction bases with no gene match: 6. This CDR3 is CASSPATGNEQYF. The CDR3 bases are TGTGCCAGCAGCCCGGCGACAGGGAACGAGCAGTACTTC.

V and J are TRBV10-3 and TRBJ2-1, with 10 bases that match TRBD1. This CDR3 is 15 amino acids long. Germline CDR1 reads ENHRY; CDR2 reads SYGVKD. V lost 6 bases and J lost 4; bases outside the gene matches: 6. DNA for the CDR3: TGTGCCATCAGCCGGGACAGGGGTATTTACAATGAGCAGTTCTTC. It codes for CAISRDRGIYNEQFF.

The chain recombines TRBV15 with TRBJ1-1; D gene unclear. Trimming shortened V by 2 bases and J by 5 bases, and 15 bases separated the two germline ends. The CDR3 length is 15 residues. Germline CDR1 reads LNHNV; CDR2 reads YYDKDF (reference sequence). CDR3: CATSRLPTGGTEAFF. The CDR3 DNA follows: TGTGCCACCAGCAGACTACCCACGGGAGGTACTGAAGCTTTCTTT.

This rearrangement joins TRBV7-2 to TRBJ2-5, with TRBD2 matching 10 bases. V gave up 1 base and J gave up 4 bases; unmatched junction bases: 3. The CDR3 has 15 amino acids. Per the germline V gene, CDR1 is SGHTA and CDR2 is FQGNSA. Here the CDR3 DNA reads TGTGCCAGCAGCTTAGAGCGGGGGGGCCGAGAGACCCAGTACTTC. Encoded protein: CASSLERGGRETQYF.

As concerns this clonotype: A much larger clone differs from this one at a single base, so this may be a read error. The CDR3 is CASSEGLAGSFLYKQYF. CDR3 nucleotide sequence: TGTGCCAGCAGCGAGGGACTAGCGGGATCTTTCCTCTACAAGCAGTACTTC. V gene TRBV4-2 combines with J gene TRBJ2-7; 13 nucleotides align to TRBD2. This CDR3 spans 17 amino acids. Germline assignment: CDR1 LGHNA and CDR2 YNFKEQ.

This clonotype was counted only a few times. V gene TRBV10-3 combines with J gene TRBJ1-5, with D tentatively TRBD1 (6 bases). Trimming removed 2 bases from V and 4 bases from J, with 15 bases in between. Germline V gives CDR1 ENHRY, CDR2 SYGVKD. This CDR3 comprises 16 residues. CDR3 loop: CAISEIGQKPNQPQHF. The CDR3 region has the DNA TGTGCCATCAGTGAGATTGGACAGAAGCCTAATCAGCCCCAGCATTTT.

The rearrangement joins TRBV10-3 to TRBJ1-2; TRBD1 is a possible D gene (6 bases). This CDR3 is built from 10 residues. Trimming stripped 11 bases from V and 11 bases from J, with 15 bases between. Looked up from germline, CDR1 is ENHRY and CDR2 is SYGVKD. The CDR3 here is CAVTLQGYTF. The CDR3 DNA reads TGTGCCGTCACCCTACAGGGATACACCTTC.

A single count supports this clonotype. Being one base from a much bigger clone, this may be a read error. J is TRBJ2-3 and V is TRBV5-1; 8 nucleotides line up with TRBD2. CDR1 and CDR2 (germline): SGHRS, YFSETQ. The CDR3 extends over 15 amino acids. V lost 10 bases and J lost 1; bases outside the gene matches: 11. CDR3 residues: CARWSGRGGTDTQYF. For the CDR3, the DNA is TGCGCCCGCTGGAGCGGGAGAGGGGGCACAGATACGCAGTATTTT.

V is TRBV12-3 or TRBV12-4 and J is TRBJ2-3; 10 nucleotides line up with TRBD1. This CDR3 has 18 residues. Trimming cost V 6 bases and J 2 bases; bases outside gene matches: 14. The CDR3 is CASRPILGQGTTTDTQYF. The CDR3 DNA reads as TGTGCCAGCAGACCTATCCTGGGACAGGGGACAACCACAGATACGCAGTATTTT.

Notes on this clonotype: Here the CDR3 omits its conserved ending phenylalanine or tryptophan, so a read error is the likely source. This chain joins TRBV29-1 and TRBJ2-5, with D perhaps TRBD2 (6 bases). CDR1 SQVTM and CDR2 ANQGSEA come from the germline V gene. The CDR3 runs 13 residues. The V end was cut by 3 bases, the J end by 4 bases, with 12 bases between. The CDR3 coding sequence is TGCAGCGTTGACACCTTCGGGGGAGAGACCCAGTACTCC. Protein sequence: CSVDTFGGETQYS.